The next 32 T cell receptor beta chains were all read from a single sample in a study of lymphopenia after photon versus proton radiotherapy. The protocol was immunoSEQ multiplex PCR, while the TCRdb copy is restricted to in-frame clones and leaves out a portion. The sample carries roughly 49,000 clones, around 90% recorded once. The input for sequencing was peripheral blood, taken from a patient treated with photon-based radiotherapy. All receptors come from a woman between 35 and 50 years old with cholangiocarcinoma.

The chain carries TRBV7-8 and TRBJ2-7; D gene unclear. Per germline, CDR1 SGHVS and CDR2 FQNEAQ. This CDR3 comprises 14 residues. V lost 3 bases to trimming and J lost 0 bases, with 9 bases between them. CDR3 DNA sequence: TGTGCCAGCAGCTTCCAGACTGACTCCTACGAGCAGTACTTC. Translation: CASSFQTDSYEQYF.

The chain combines TRBV5-8 with TRBJ1-2; TRBD1 might be the D (5 bases). The CDR3 spans 14 residues. Trimming pared 5 bases from V and 4 bases from J, leaving 15 bases between. Germline CDR1 reads SGHTS; CDR2 reads YDEGEE. The CDR3, as DNA: TGTGCCAGCAGGGAGGGGCGGCTTTCCTATGGCTACACCTTC. Encoded protein: CASREGRLSYGYTF. Full variable domain (rest looked up from reference TRBV5-8 and TRBJ1-2): EAGVTQSPTHLIKTRGQQATLRCSPISGHTSVYWYQQALGLGLQFLLWYDEGEERNRGNFPPRFSGRQFPNYSSELNVNALELEDSALYLCASREGRLSYGYTFGSGTRLTVV.

This clone was found once. This chain uses TRBV13 with TRBJ1-1; a weak D match, TRBD1 (6 bases). The CDR3 is 13 amino acids. V was cut by 7 bases and J by 4 bases, with 13 bases left in between. Germline V gene lookup returns CDR1 PRHDT and CDR2 FYEKMQ (reference sequence). The CDR3 nucleotides are TGTGCCAGCACCGAGGGGGGCGGCACTGAAGCTTTCTTT. It translates to CASTEGGGTEAFF.

The rearrangement joins TRBV7-8 to TRBJ2-1, with 7 bases that match TRBD2. V lost 2 bases and J lost 6; bases outside the gene matches: 13. The CDR3 runs to 17 residues. Germline assignment: CDR1 SGHVS and CDR2 FQNEAQ. CDR3 nucleotides: TGTGCCAGCAGCTTATTGAGGCCACGGGACTATCCCAATGAGCAGTTCTTC. Protein: CASSLLRPRDYPNEQFF.

This clone was seen more than once but under ten times. The V gene is TRBV4-2, the J gene TRBJ1-1, with D tentatively TRBD1 (6 bases). CDR3 length: 15 residues. Trimming pared 1 base from V and 5 bases from J, leaving 14 bases between. Germline CDR1 is LGHNA and CDR2 is YNFKEQ. Written as DNA, the CDR3 is TGTGCCAGCAGCCAAGCGAAGACAGGCGGGACTGAAGCTTTCTTT. Its protein product is CASSQAKTGGTEAFF.

The CDR3 nucleotides read TGTGCCACCTCCATACAGGGGATAAATCAGCCCCAGCATTTT. Its protein product is CATSIQGINQPQHF. The V and J genes are TRBV12-1 and TRBJ1-5; the DNA was not compared with TRBD1, the D call given in the table. TRBV12-1 constitutes a pseudogene. The CDR3 is made up of 14 amino acids.

The chain's CDR3 is CASSLGGGRAGAETQYF. In DNA, the CDR3 is TGTGCCAGCAGCTTAGGAGGCGGGAGGGCCGGGGCAGAGACCCAGTACTTC. The rearrangement links TRBV7-3 to TRBJ2-5; 9 nucleotides line up with TRBD2. Trimming cost V 2 bases and J 4 bases; bases outside gene matches: 11. CDR3 length: 17 residues. Germline CDR1 SGHTA, CDR2 FQGTGA. Full variable domain (outside the CDR3, taken from reference TRBV7-3 and TRBJ2-5): GAGVSQTPSNKVTEKGKYVELRCDPISGHTALYWYRQSLGQGPEFLIYFQGTGAADDSGLPNDRFFAVRPEGSVSTLKIQRTERGDSAVYLCASSLGGGRAGAETQYFGPGTRLLVL.

The chain uses TRBV5-1 and TRBJ2-7, with TRBD1 identical over 9 bases. With V trimmed by 0 bases and J by 6 bases, 4 bases remained unmatched. The germline CDR1 and CDR2 sequences are SGHRS and YFSETQ. CDR3 length: 14 amino acids. The CDR3 DNA reads TGCGCCAGCAGCTTGGTACAGGGGGCGAGCGAGCAGTACTTC. Encoded protein: CASSLVQGASEQYF.

Here the CDR3 DNA reads TGTGCCAGCAGCTTGGCCGGGAGGGGGCCAACCGGGGAGCTGTTTTTT. It encodes CASSLAGRGPTGELFF. The J gene is TRBJ2-2, the V gene TRBV5-4; D possibly corresponds to TRBD2 (8 bases). Trimming removed 0 bases from V and 5 bases from J, with 14 bases in between. Per germline, CDR1 SGHNT and CDR2 YYREEE (reference sequence). There are 16 residues in the CDR3.

The chain uses TRBV27 and TRBJ1-3; 10 bases map to TRBD1. Germline CDR1 reads MNHEY; CDR2 reads SMNVEV (reference sequence). This CDR3 has 15 amino acids. The ends lost 4 bases at V and 4 bases at J; junction bases unmatched: 4. This chain's CDR3 is CASSSTGGSGNTIYF. DNA for the CDR3: TGTGCCAGCAGTTCGACAGGGGGCTCCGGAAACACCATATATTTT.

The chain employs TRBV27 and TRBJ2-1; TRBD2 matches 10 bases. V lost 4 bases and J lost 3; bases outside the gene matches: 9. Germline CDR1 reads MNHEY; CDR2 reads SMNVEV (reference sequence). This CDR3 is 17 amino acids long. The CDR3 reads CASSSFHSGGGYNEQFF. The CDR3 DNA reads as TGTGCCAGCAGTTCCTTCCACAGCGGGGGGGGCTACAATGAGCAGTTCTTC.

This chain joins TRBV5-1 and TRBJ2-3, with a tentative D call TRBD2 (6 bases). The germline gives CDR1 SGHRS, CDR2 YFSETQ. V lost 6 bases to trimming and J lost 5 bases, with 13 bases between them. This CDR3 spans 13 amino acids. The CDR3 here is CASNPSAGDTQYF. In nucleotides, the CDR3 is TGCGCCAGCAACCCTAGCGCTGGAGATACGCAGTATTTT.

This chain uses TRBV4-1 with TRBJ1-5; D unresolved. The V gene lost 3 bases and the J gene lost 2 bases, with 11 bases spanning the gap. Germline CDR1 reads MGHRA; CDR2 reads YSYEKL. This CDR3 region has 15 residues. CDR3 DNA sequence: TGCGCCAGCAGCCAGGCACTCGGAGGCAATCAGCCCCAGCATTTT. Translating it yields CASSQALGGNQPQHF.

The chain combines TRBV13 with TRBJ1-5, with TRBD1 as a possible D gene (5 bases). Germline CDR1 is PRHDT and CDR2 is FYEKMQ (reference sequence). V lost 6 bases, J lost 0 bases, and 12 bases lay in between. There are 15 residues in the CDR3. This chain's CDR3 is CASSFGGDSNQPQHF. CDR3 in DNA: TGTGCCAGCAGTTTTGGGGGGGATAGCAATCAGCCCCAGCATTTT.

The J gene is TRBJ1-2, the V gene TRBV2; unclear D gene. Trimming took 7 bases from V and 7 from J, leaving 19 bases between them. Germline CDR1 SNHLY, CDR2 FYNNEI. The CDR3 runs to 14 residues. CDR3 DNA sequence: TGTGCCAGCATTGTGGCAGCCACTCAACTTGGCTACACCTTC. The encoded protein is CASIVAATQLGYTF.

The CDR3 protein is CASSPPRGVAGNTIYF. The CDR3 nucleotides are TGTGCCAGCAGCCCCCCTCGGGGGGTGGCTGGAAACACCATATATTTT. This rearrangement joins TRBV9 to TRBJ1-3; maybe TRBD1 (5 bases). The CDR3 is made up of 16 amino acids. Per germline, CDR1 SGDLS and CDR2 YYNGEE. V dropped 4 bases and J dropped 2 bases, with 16 bases sitting between them.

CDR3 coding DNA: TGTGCCAGCAGCGTAGGGGTATTGGGGAACACTGAAGCTTTCTTT. It codes for CASSVGVLGNTEAFF. The rearrangement joins TRBV9 to TRBJ1-1, with D uncertain. Germline values: CDR1 SGDLS, CDR2 YYNGEE. There are 15 residues in the CDR3. The V end was cut by 0 bases, the J end by 1 base, with 10 bases between.

The V call is TRBV10-1, the J call TRBJ1-1; D is undetermined. The germline V and J ends were trimmed by 4 bases and 7 bases, with 10 bases remaining between them. Germline values: CDR1 WNHNN, CDR2 SYGVQD (reference sequence). The CDR3 spans 12 residues. CDR3 in amino acids: CASSAQELEAFF. The CDR3 DNA follows: TGCGCCAGCAGTGCCCAGGAGCTTGAAGCTTTCTTT.

The chain joins TRBV11-2 to TRBJ2-7; no clear D gene. Germline values: CDR1 SGHAT, CDR2 FQNNGV. Trimming took 1 base from V and 3 from J, leaving 4 bases between them. This CDR3 region has 12 residues. CDR3 protein: CASSLVGYEQYF. CDR3 DNA: TGTGCCAGCAGCTTAGTCGGCTACGAGCAGTACTTC.

The genes are TRBV28 and TRBJ2-5; 8 bases are shared with TRBD2. The length of the CDR3 is 14 residues. Germline lookup yields CDR1 MDHEN and CDR2 SYDVKM. Trimming at V came to 3 bases and at J to 4 bases, leaving 4 bases not matched to a gene. The CDR3 sequence is CASSFGGVGETQYF. In DNA form, the CDR3 reads TGTGCCAGCAGTTTCGGGGGGGTAGGAGAGACCCAGTACTTC. The full variable domain, rest sourced from reference TRBV28 and TRBJ2-5, is DVKVTQSSRYLVKRTGEKVFLECVQDMDHENMFWYRQDPGLGLRLIYFSYDVKMKEKGDIPEGYSVSREKKERFSLILESASTNQTSMYLCASSFGGVGETQYFGPGTRLLVL.

This chain joins TRBV6-5 and TRBJ1-6; D remains unclear. The CDR3 sequence is 15 residues long. V dropped 2 bases and J dropped 6 bases, with 11 bases sitting between them. Germline V lookup: CDR1 MNHEY, CDR2 SVGAGI. CDR3 DNA: TGTGCCAGCAGTTACACGCCGGAAAGTAATTCACCCCTCCACTTT. It yields the protein CASSYTPESNSPLHF.

Comments on this clone: A junction end diverges from the germline sequence, so it may reflect a read error. V is TRBV5-3 and J is TRBJ2-5; 8 bases fit TRBD1. TRBV5-3 is assigned to the ORF class and has an uncertain function. The CDR3 covers 14 residues. CDR3 sequence reads: CASSSGGVEETQYF. In DNA, the CDR3 is TGTGCCAGCAGCTCAGGGGGCGTCGAGGAGACCCAGTACTTC.

This clone was observed once. V and J are TRBV6-6 and TRBJ1-1; TRBD1 is a possible D gene (6 bases). The germline V gene encodes CDR1 MNHNY and CDR2 SVGAGI (reference sequence). The CDR3 contains 14 residues. Trimming removed 1 base at V and 5 bases at J, with 11 bases between. The chain's CDR3 is CASSYLAGETEAFF. CDR3 sequence (DNA): TGTGCCAGCAGTTACTTGGCAGGGGAAACTGAAGCTTTCTTT.

The rearrangement links TRBV6-1 to TRBJ2-1, with 12 positions matching TRBD2. Unmatched junction bases numbered 5, after V lost 7 bases and J lost 4 bases. Per the germline V gene, CDR1 is MNHNS and CDR2 is SASEGT. The CDR3 spans 15 residues. The CDR3 protein is CASTASGGGYNEQFF. The CDR3 DNA reads as TGTGCCAGCACTGCTAGCGGGGGGGGATACAATGAGCAGTTCTTC.

The rearrangement links TRBV28 to TRBJ1-4; 12 bases agree with TRBD1. The germline gives CDR1 MDHEN, CDR2 SYDVKM. Germline trimming cut 11 bases from V and 9 bases from J; bases unmatched to any gene: 4. The CDR3 runs 12 residues. CDR3 in DNA: TGTGCCGCCGGGACAGGGGGCAAAAAACTGTTTTTT. Its translation is CAAGTGGKKLFF.

This chain connects TRBV28 to TRBJ2-1, with 10 bases aligning to TRBD1. Trimming removed 5 bases from V and 8 bases from J; junction bases left unmatched: 21. The V gene's germline CDR1 is MDHEN and CDR2 SYDVKM. The CDR3 totals 19 residues. The DNA of the CDR3 is TGTGCCAGCAGTCTTTGGTTTGCCCCCCGGGACAGGGGTATTGATGAGCAGTTCTTC. The encoded protein is CASSLWFAPRDRGIDEQFF. Full variable domain (missing parts from reference TRBV28 and TRBJ2-1): DVKVTQSSRYLVKRTGEKVFLECVQDMDHENMFWYRQDPGLGLRLIYFSYDVKMKEKGDIPEGYSVSREKKERFSLILESASTNQTSMYLCASSLWFAPRDRGIDEQFFGPGTRLTVL.

The chain is built from TRBV6-1 and TRBJ2-7; the match to TRBD2 covers 9 bases. Germline lookup yields CDR1 MNHNS and CDR2 SASEGT. The CDR3 length is 13 residues. V lost 6 bases to trimming and J lost 2 bases; unmatched junction nucleotides: 2. This chain's CDR3 is CASRSGGTYEQYF. In DNA, the CDR3 is TGTGCCAGCAGGAGCGGGGGGACCTACGAGCAGTACTTC.

The rearrangement links TRBV28 to TRBJ2-1; D remains ambiguous. With 8 bases removed from V and 2 bases from J, the gap between germline ends came to 19 bases. This CDR3 is 16 amino acids long. In germline, CDR1 is MDHEN, CDR2 SYDVKM. CDR3 region: CASLPTNNDPYNEQFF. CDR3 sequence (DNA): TGTGCCAGCCTCCCGACGAACAACGACCCCTACAATGAGCAGTTCTTC.

The J gene is TRBJ2-7, the V gene TRBV6-5, with 9 bases aligning to TRBD1. V dropped 2 bases and J dropped 5; count of bases not matched to a gene: 1. The CDR3 covers 13 residues. Germline CDR1 reads MNHEY; CDR2 reads SVGAGI. For the CDR3, the DNA is TGTGCCAGCAGTTACGGGACAGGGAACGAGCAGTACTTC. Translated: CASSYGTGNEQYF.

V is TRBV6-1 and J is TRBJ2-3; TRBD2 agrees at 9 bases. CDR3 length equals 16 residues. In germline, CDR1 is MNHNS, CDR2 SASEGT. Trimming removed 2 bases from V and 7 bases from J; junction bases left unmatched: 10. The CDR3: CASSESASGKRYTQYF. CDR3 nucleotides: TGTGCCAGCAGTGAATCGGCTAGCGGGAAGAGATATACGCAGTATTTT.

The V call is TRBV7-6, the J call TRBJ2-7, with D hard to call. V was trimmed by 5 bases and J by 4 bases, leaving 9 bases between them. From germline, CDR1 is SGHVS and CDR2 FNYEAQ. The CDR3 is 12 amino acids. The CDR3 bases are TGTGCCAGCAGCCCTCTACGGTACGAGCAGTACTTC. Its protein is CASSPLRYEQYF.

The rearrangement uses TRBV4-3 and TRBJ1-6; possible D gene TRBD1, 6 bases. The V gene's germline CDR1 is LGHNA and CDR2 YSLEER. The CDR3 covers 15 residues. The V and J ends lost 1 base and 10 bases respectively, with 14 bases between them. The CDR3 is CASSQGGGSYSPLHF. CDR3 nucleotides: TGCGCCAGCAGCCAAGGAGGGGGTTCCTACTCACCCCTCCACTTT.